Listed here is a single T cell receptor (beta chain). The antigen is not known. This record belongs to a study of graft-versus-host responses after intestinal transplantation. Method: immunoSEQ multiplex PCR; TCRdb's copy keeps in-frame clones and lacks some. This sample has 130,000 or so clones; approximately 92% occur once, and the top ten carry approximately 0.17%. Whole-study findings and limits: Declines in HvG clones occurring early post-transplant were associated with peak circulating GvH clone levels.

CDR1 and CDR2 (germline): KGHSH, LQKENI. The V gene end was trimmed by 3 bases and the J gene end by 4 bases; junction bases not matched to a gene: 11. The CDR3 loop spans 18 amino acids. The chain is built from TRBV18 and TRBJ2-2, with 10 nucleotides matching TRBD1. The TCR originated in a human donor who received an intestinal transplant. This material consisted of unstimulated CD4+ T cells sorted from spleen or lymph node cells, taken before intestinal transplant. For the CDR3, the DNA is TGTGCCAGCTCACCTTTCGACAGGGGGCCCACAGGCACCGGGGAGCTGTTTTTT. It translates to CASSPFDRGPTGTGELFF.